This TCR beta chain was sequenced for a study of human T cells and chemical hapten exposure. Study information: Diphenylcyclopropenone was applied weekly to patients' scalps across the roughly 23-week study. Alopecia areata, totalis and universalis patients, mostly female, were included. General observations from the study: Alopecia was present in the donors, so their immune response may differ from healthy people's.

Stated time point: patch test 1, 2 weeks after DPC sensitization. Described treatment: therapeutic diphenylcyclopropenone sensitization with weekly scalp DPC. At every patch-test visit, blood was drawn before the patch test was applied. Germline CDR1 and CDR2: SGDLS and YYNGEE. V was clipped by 4 bases and J by 0 bases, with 11 bases between them. The CDR3 sequence is 15 residues long. MiXCR was run by TCRdb on the RACE reads, yielding one entry per CDR3 protein. The profile shows 45,000 to 70,000 distinct CDR3 sequences, 9.3% of them singletons. Concerning this clonotype: As yet, its antigen is unknown.

The sequencing here drew on whole blood, taken in connection with sensitization to the hapten diphenylcyclopropenone (DPC). The clonotype comes from a woman between 40 and 55 years old with alopecia areata. Some clones in this sample may be carry-over from other donors' samples. V is TRBV9 and J is TRBJ2-4; tentatively, D is TRBD1 (6 bases). CDR3: CASSRTEIAKNIQYF. Written as DNA, the CDR3 is TGTGCCAGCAGCAGGACAGAAATAGCCAAAAACATTCAGTACTTC.